The next 20 T cell receptor beta chains were all read from a single sample in a study of blood T cells in healthy people across ages. The use of a sample-barcoded 5' primer and a J-beta primer mix characterized a second PCR of roughly 6 to 11 cycles. TCRdb re-analysed the 5' RACE reads in MiXCR, keeping a single row per CDR3 protein. The table shows approximately 600,000 distinct CDR3 sequences, with around three fifths occurring only once. The sequencing input was blood. Receptors originate from a man aged 55 to 70 in good health.

Only a few counts were recorded for this clonotype. This chain joins TRBV21-1 and TRBJ1-2. TRBV21-1 is deemed a pseudogene. This CDR3 spans 13 amino acids. The CDR3 DNA reads as TGTGCCAGCAGCAAAGACAGCAACTATGGCTACACCTTC. Protein product: CASSKDSNYGYTF.

V usage is TRBV3-1 and J usage is TRBJ1-4; D not certain. Looked up from germline, CDR1 is LGHDT and CDR2 is YNNKEL (reference sequence). The CDR3 runs to 13 residues. V was clipped by 6 bases and J by 6 bases, with 11 bases between them. CDR3: CASSQDGHEKLFF. The CDR3 DNA sequence: TGTGCCAGCAGTCAGGACGGCCATGAAAAACTGTTTTTT.

At least ten counts were recorded for this clonotype. The chain combines TRBV6-1 with TRBJ2-1; tentative D call: TRBD1 (7 bases). The ends were cut back, 7 bases at V and 10 bases at J, with 23 bases in the middle. Per germline, CDR1 MNHNS and CDR2 SASEGT. The CDR3 is 15 residues long. The CDR3 spells CASTQGGGQISEQFF. The DNA of the CDR3 is TGTGCCAGCACCCAAGGAGGGGGACAGATATCAGAGCAGTTCTTC.

The rearrangement uses TRBV4-1 and TRBJ2-1; 8 bases agree with TRBD2. CDR3 length: 15 residues. CDR1 is MGHRA, CDR2 YSYEKL, per germline. V lost 4 bases, J lost 5 bases, and 7 bases stayed unmatched. This CDR3 is CASSLGRGVHNEQFF. CDR3 coding DNA: TGCGCCAGCAGCCTGGGGCGGGGGGTACACAATGAGCAGTTCTTC.

This clonotype showed up just once. The chain is built from TRBV19 and TRBJ2-5; no definite D call. Germline CDR1 is LNHDA and CDR2 is SQIVND (reference sequence). V was pared by 5 bases and J by 7 bases, with 14 bases between. This CDR3 is 13 amino acids long. CDR3 region: CASSLDLGGTQYF. CDR3 nucleotides: TGTGCCAGTAGTCTGGACCTAGGCGGGACCCAGTACTTC.

A few counts support this clonotype. The chain has TRBV6-5 and TRBJ2-7, with D perhaps matching TRBD2 (6 bases). CDR3 length: 16 residues. The germline V gene has CDR1 MNHEY and CDR2 SVGAGI. The V end lost 0 bases, the J end lost 1 base, and 13 bases lay between the germline ends. CDR3 sequence: CASSYSYGGLSYEQYF. The CDR3 nucleotides are TGTGCCAGCAGTTACTCGTACGGAGGGTTATCCTACGAGCAGTACTTC.

The chain carries TRBV12-3 or TRBV12-4 and TRBJ2-5; D may be TRBD2 (6 bases). Deletions cut 7 bases from V and 1 base from J, with 10 bases between. This CDR3 spans 13 amino acids. In nucleotides, the CDR3 is TGTGCCAGCAACCCAGCGGGCCAAGAGACCCAGTACTTC. Amino acid sequence: CASNPAGQETQYF.

The J gene is TRBJ2-5, the V gene TRBV28, with 8 bases that match TRBD1. This CDR3 is 14 amino acids long. Per germline, CDR1 MDHEN and CDR2 SYDVKM. J was trimmed by 5 bases and V by 6 bases; bases with no gene match: 8. The DNA for the CDR3 is TGTGCCAGCAGCCGCCGGACAGGGCTGGAGACCCAGTACTTC. Translated: CASSRRTGLETQYF.

The chain links TRBV3-1 to TRBJ2-7; D gene unclear. This CDR3 has 13 residues. V lost 1 base and J 7 bases, leaving 11 bases between the germline ends. CDR1 LGHDT and CDR2 YNNKEL come from the germline V gene (reference sequence). The CDR3 nucleotides are TGTGCCAGCAGCCAAGTCGAGACGAGGGAGCAGTACTTC. Its translation is CASSQVETREQYF.

This chain connects TRBV6-5 to TRBJ2-7; TRBD2 agrees at 9 bases. V shed 0 bases, J shed 2 bases, and the junction held 5 bases outside the gene matches. CDR1 is MNHEY and CDR2 is SVGAGI in the germline V gene. CDR3 length equals 16 residues. CDR3 sequence reads: CASSYSLAGRTYEQYF. The DNA for the CDR3 is TGTGCCAGCAGTTACTCGCTAGCGGGGCGTACCTACGAGCAGTACTTC.

The V gene is TRBV24-1, the J gene TRBJ2-1; no clear D. V was cut by 0 bases and J by 2 bases, with 10 bases left in between. Germline lookup yields CDR1 KGHDR and CDR2 SFDVKD. The CDR3 runs 16 residues. The CDR3, as DNA: TGTGCCACCAGTGATTTGCGCGAGCGCCCCTACAATGAGCAGTTCTTC. Its protein is CATSDLRERPYNEQFF.

V usage is TRBV7-2 and J usage is TRBJ1-1; D is perhaps TRBD1 (6 bases). From germline, CDR1 is SGHTA and CDR2 FQGNSA. Trimming stripped 3 bases from V and 8 bases from J, with 10 bases between. The CDR3 has 12 residues. CDR3 region: CASSFSGTEAFF. Written as DNA, the CDR3 is TGTGCCAGCAGCTTCTCCGGGACAGAAGCTTTCTTT. The whole variable domain, remainder taken from reference TRBV7-2 and TRBJ1-1, is GAGVSQSPSNKVTEKGKDVELRCDPISGHTALYWYRQSLGQGLEFLIYFQGNSAPDKSGLPSDRFSAERTGGSVSTLTIQRTQQEDSAVYLCASSFSGTEAFFGQGTRLTVV.

This clonotype has only a few counts. This chain connects TRBV4-2 to TRBJ2-7; weak D call: TRBD1 (7 bases). This CDR3 has 17 amino acids. Trimming cost V 0 bases and J 0 bases, with 15 bases left between them. Germline V gene data show CDR1 as LGHNA and CDR2 as YNFKEQ. CDR3 DNA sequence: TGTGCCAGCAGCCAAGATGTACGCGGGGACAGCTCCTACGAGCAGTACTTC. Amino acids: CASSQDVRGDSSYEQYF.

On this clonotype itself: The germline gene is not matched at one end of the junction; a read error may be the cause. This rearrangement joins TRBV2 to TRBJ1-5; possible D gene TRBD1, 5 bases. The CDR3 is made up of 13 amino acids. The V gene's germline CDR1 is SNHLY and CDR2 FYNNEI. The CDR3: CAGSGQSKQPQHF. The CDR3 region has the DNA TGTGCCGGCAGTGGACAATCTAAACAGCCCCAGCATTTT.

V is TRBV24-1 and J is TRBJ2-5; D is possibly TRBD1 (5 bases). This CDR3 has 15 residues. The germline gives CDR1 KGHDR, CDR2 SFDVKD. The V end was cut by 7 bases, the J end by 5 bases, with 19 bases between. The CDR3, as DNA: TGTGCCACCAGCAAAGGATCGACAGTCCGGGAGACCCAGTACTTC. Protein sequence: CATSKGSTVRETQYF.

In its sample, this clonotype was seen a few times. The chain carries TRBV5-5 and TRBJ2-4, with D maybe TRBD1 (5 bases). The CDR3 runs 14 residues. CDR1 SGHKS and CDR2 YYEKEE come from the germline V gene (reference sequence). V was cut by 6 bases and J by 0 bases, with 10 bases left in between. The CDR3 loop is CASTRDLAKNIQYF. The DNA for the CDR3 is TGTGCCAGCACCAGGGATCTAGCCAAAAACATTCAGTACTTC.

The rearrangement uses TRBV9 and TRBJ2-2; D uncertain. Trimming removed 0 bases from V and 5 bases from J, with 8 bases in between. The germline CDR1 and CDR2 sequences are SGDLS and YYNGEE. The CDR3 runs 14 residues. The CDR3 is CASSVASQTGELFF. As DNA, the CDR3 is TGTGCCAGCAGCGTAGCATCTCAGACCGGGGAGCTGTTTTTT.

The DNA of the CDR3 is TGTGCCAGCAGTAAAGGACTAGCGGGGGCCCAAGAGACCCAGTACTTC. This encodes CASSKGLAGAQETQYF. The chain recombines TRBV2 with TRBJ2-5, with 13 bases fitting TRBD2. V lost 5 bases, J lost 1 base, and 4 bases stayed unmatched. CDR3 length: 16 amino acids. Germline lookup yields CDR1 SNHLY and CDR2 FYNNEI.

The rearrangement links TRBV5-6 to TRBJ1-5; no definite D call. Trimming took 5 bases from V and 6 from J, leaving 15 bases between them. This CDR3 spans 14 amino acids. CDR1 SGHDT and CDR2 YYEEEE come from the germline V gene. Here the CDR3 reads CASSYGQSGQPQHF. The CDR3 coding sequence is TGTGCCAGCAGTTACGGGCAATCGGGTCAGCCCCAGCATTTT.

The chain couples TRBV7-2 to TRBJ1-2; 8 bases line up with TRBD1. The ends lost 7 bases at V and 5 bases at J; junction bases unmatched: 9. The CDR3 contains 14 residues. Looked up from germline, CDR1 is SGHTA and CDR2 is FQGNSA. In DNA, the CDR3 is TGTGCCAGCACCTCAGGGGGCAGGTCATATGGCTACACCTTC. It encodes CASTSGGRSYGYTF.